Below, 32 T cell receptor beta chains from the same sample are listed, as sequenced in a study of blood T cell repertoires in COVID-19. TCRdb keeps only in-frame clones here, not all; method: immunoSEQ multiplex PCR. Here the sample spans 90,000 to 150,000 clones, roughly 83% being singletons. The sample taken for sequencing was peripheral blood. These TCRs come from an elderly woman with acute or convalescent COVID-19.

CDR3 sequence reads: CASSLAAFNEQFF. The DNA for the CDR3 is TGTGCCAGCAGCTTAGCAGCCTTCAATGAGCAGTTCTTC. This chain joins TRBV7-2 and TRBJ2-1, with no clear D. V lost 0 bases, J lost 6 bases, and 6 bases lay in between. This CDR3 region has 13 residues. The V gene's germline CDR1 is SGHTA and CDR2 FQGNSA. Based on the CDR3 plus reference TRBV7-2 and TRBJ2-1, the full variable domain is GAGVSQSPSNKVTEKGKDVELRCDPISGHTALYWYRQSLGQGLEFLIYFQGNSAPDKSGLPSDRFSAERTGGSVSTLTIQRTQQEDSAVYLCASSLAAFNEQFFGPGTRLTVL.

A single count supports this clone. The chain recombines TRBV13 with TRBJ2-7; 8 bases line up with TRBD2. This CDR3 has 15 amino acids. The germline CDR1 and CDR2 sequences are PRHDT and FYEKMQ (reference sequence). J gave up 3 bases and V 8 bases, and 12 bases lay outside the gene matches. This CDR3 is CASGPGGAQIYEQYF. CDR3 nucleotide sequence: TGTGCCAGCGGTCCGGGGGGGGCCCAAATCTACGAGCAGTACTTC.

V and J are TRBV6-1 and TRBJ2-2; no definite D call. V lost 8 bases to trimming and J lost 1 base, with 8 bases between them. From germline, CDR1 is MNHNS and CDR2 SASEGT. The CDR3 length is 13 residues. The CDR3 sequence is CASGSGNTGELFF. CDR3 DNA sequence: TGTGCCAGCGGTTCAGGGAACACCGGGGAGCTGTTTTTT.

This rearrangement joins TRBV27 to TRBJ2-1; D may be TRBD1 (6 bases). The CDR3 length is 15 residues. V dropped 6 bases and J dropped 4 bases, with 16 bases sitting between them. Per germline, CDR1 MNHEY and CDR2 SMNVEV (reference sequence). The CDR3 loop is CASRLTGSQYNEQFF. The CDR3, as DNA: TGTGCCAGCAGATTAACAGGGAGTCAGTACAATGAGCAGTTCTTC.

The chain couples TRBV30 to TRBJ2-5; 7 nucleotides line up with TRBD1. The germline V gene encodes CDR1 GTSNPN and CDR2 SVGIG (reference sequence). The trim removed 1 base at V and 5 bases at J, leaving 7 bases unmatched. The CDR3 loop spans 14 amino acids. CDR3 loop: CAWSADGTVETQYF. Here the CDR3 DNA reads TGTGCCTGGAGTGCTGATGGGACAGTGGAGACCCAGTACTTC.

The gene calls are TRBV10-3 and TRBJ2-3; 11 nucleotides agree with TRBD1. The CDR3 extends over 17 amino acids. Trimming removed 3 bases from V and 4 bases from J; junction bases left unmatched: 9. CDR1 is ENHRY and CDR2 is SYGVKD in the germline V gene. The CDR3 reads CAISDQRTGGSADTQYF. The CDR3, as DNA: TGTGCCATCAGTGACCAGAGGACAGGGGGCTCCGCAGATACGCAGTATTTT.

The chain has TRBV6-5 and TRBJ2-5, with a possible D match to TRBD1 (5 bases). The germline V gene has CDR1 MNHEY and CDR2 SVGAGI. V was shortened by 7 bases and J by 2 bases, with 14 bases between the two germline ends. The CDR3 is 14 amino acids. CDR3 amino acids: CASTLDKTQETQYF. CDR3 in DNA: TGTGCCAGCACCTTGGACAAGACTCAAGAGACCCAGTACTTC.

V gene TRBV5-4 combines with J gene TRBJ1-6, with TRBD1 as a possible D gene (5 bases). Trimming took 0 bases from V and 17 from J, leaving 15 bases between them. This CDR3 region has 13 residues. Germline CDR1 SGHNT, CDR2 YYREEE (reference sequence). CDR3 sequence: CASSLDYQRDFHF. The DNA of the CDR3 is TGTGCCAGCAGCTTGGACTATCAAAGGGACTTCCACTTT.

This chain connects TRBV28 to TRBJ2-1; D is unresolved. CDR1 and CDR2 (germline): MDHEN, SYDVKM. V was clipped by 8 bases and J by 0 bases, with 17 bases between them. The CDR3 runs 16 residues. CDR3 coding DNA: TGTGCCAGCTATTCCTCTGATCCAGTCTCCTACAATGAGCAGTTCTTC. This translates into CASYSSDPVSYNEQFF.

This clone was counted once. The chain joins TRBV27 to TRBJ2-7; D may be TRBD2 (5 bases). V lost 4 bases, J lost 4 bases, and 14 bases lay in between. The CDR3 runs to 14 residues. Germline lookup yields CDR1 MNHEY and CDR2 SMNVEV (reference sequence). CDR3 loop: CASSSPGLSYEQYF. The CDR3 DNA sequence: TGTGCCAGCAGTTCCCCCGGACTGTCATACGAGCAGTACTTC.

This chain links TRBV13 with TRBJ1-4; 8 bases align to TRBD1. Trimming cost V 5 bases and J 6 bases; bases outside gene matches: 5. CDR1 and CDR2 (germline): PRHDT, FYEKMQ (reference sequence). The CDR3 has 14 amino acids. DNA for the CDR3: TGTGCCAGCAGCCGGGGACAGGTGGATGAAAAACTGTTTTTT. It translates to CASSRGQVDEKLFF.

This rearrangement joins TRBV5-1 to TRBJ1-2; TRBD1 matches 7 bases. CDR3 length equals 14 residues. J lost 5 bases, V lost 4 bases, and 8 bases had no gene match. From germline, CDR1 is SGHRS and CDR2 YFSETQ. Written as DNA, the CDR3 is TGCGCCAGCAGCCCTACCGGGACAGCTTATGGCTACACCTTC. It translates to CASSPTGTAYGYTF.

The V gene is TRBV28, the J gene TRBJ1-2, with D tentatively TRBD1 (5 bases). The germline V gene encodes CDR1 MDHEN and CDR2 SYDVKM. The V end was cut by 3 bases, the J end by 0 bases, with 8 bases between. This CDR3 contains 14 residues. The CDR3 nucleotides are TGTGCCAGCAGTTTGGGGGGAGCTAACTATGGCTACACCTTC. This translates into CASSLGGANYGYTF.

V usage is TRBV6-6 and J usage is TRBJ2-5; perhaps TRBD2 as D (6 bases). Germline CDR1 MNHNY, CDR2 SVGAGI (reference sequence). V was clipped by 5 bases and J by 3 bases, with 13 bases between them. This CDR3 has 14 residues. The DNA of the CDR3 is TGTGCCAGCAGTGCCCGGGACTTAAAAGAGACCCAGTACTTC. Protein product: CASSARDLKETQYF.

The chain uses TRBV7-9 and TRBJ1-2; unclear D gene. The CDR3 has 12 residues. Trimming removed 5 bases at V and 7 bases at J, with 11 bases between. Germline-derived CDR1 and CDR2 are SEHNR and FQNEAQ (reference sequence). This chain's CDR3 is CASSSASSGYTF. CDR3 DNA: TGTGCCAGCAGCAGCGCTAGTAGTGGCTACACCTTC.

The V gene is TRBV6-4, the J gene TRBJ2-7, with TRBD1 as a possible D gene (7 bases). CDR1 is MRHNA and CDR2 is SNTAGT in the germline V gene. The CDR3 sequence is 13 residues long. V gave up 2 bases and J gave up 8 bases, with 13 bases separating them. CDR3 coding DNA: TGTGCCAGCAGTGACAACAGGGGAGGCCAGCAGTACTTC. This translates into CASSDNRGGQQYF.

This clone has just a few counts. This chain connects TRBV4-1 to TRBJ2-7; 9 positions match TRBD2. Trimming at V came to 5 bases and at J to 5 bases, leaving 7 bases not matched to a gene. CDR3 size: 14 residues. Germline V gives CDR1 MGHRA, CDR2 YSYEKL. The CDR3 protein is CASSVLAGLDEQYF. In DNA, the CDR3 is TGCGCCAGCAGCGTTCTAGCGGGATTAGACGAGCAGTACTTC.

The J gene is TRBJ2-7, the V gene TRBV12-1; the table's D call of TRBD2 was not tested on the DNA. TRBV12-1 is flagged as a pseudogene. The CDR3 spans 14 residues. The CDR3 bases are TGTGCCAGCAGCTTTAGCGCGGGAGGAGGGGAGCAGTACTTC. Its protein is CASSFSAGGGEQYF.

This chain uses TRBV19 with TRBJ1-1, with TRBD1 as a possible D gene (6 bases). Germline assignment: CDR1 LNHDA and CDR2 SQIVND (reference sequence). This CDR3 comprises 14 residues. The V gene lost 6 bases and the J gene lost 1 base, with 12 bases spanning the gap. The CDR3 coding sequence is TGTGCCAGTAGATTCGACAGGCGGAACACTGAAGCTTTCTTT. This gives the protein CASRFDRRNTEAFF.

This clone was observed a single time. CDR3 nucleotides: TGTGCCAGCAGCCACCGGGGACTAGCGGGAGTAGTTACAGATACGCAGTATTTT. It translates to CASSHRGLAGVVTDTQYF. V gene TRBV7-2 combines with J gene TRBJ2-3; TRBD2 matches at 14 bases. The CDR3 runs to 18 residues. Trimming cost V 5 bases and J 3 bases; bases outside gene matches: 10. CDR1 SGHTA and CDR2 FQGNSA come from the germline V gene.

The chain combines TRBV18 with TRBJ2-1; the D gene is possibly TRBD2 (5 bases). V was trimmed by 5 bases and J by 7 bases, leaving 9 bases between them. The CDR3 runs to 12 residues. CDR1 and CDR2 from the germline V gene are KGHSH and LQKENI. This chain's CDR3 is CASSGTRNEQFF. The CDR3 DNA sequence: TGTGCCAGCTCAGGAACTAGGAATGAGCAGTTCTTC.

This clone was picked up one time. The V and J genes are TRBV9 and TRBJ1-6, with 9 bases identical to TRBD1. V shed 0 bases and J 8 bases; nucleotides not matched to a gene: 9. Looked up from germline, CDR1 is SGDLS and CDR2 is YYNGEE. The CDR3 totals 17 residues. The CDR3 nucleotides are TGTGCCAGCAGCGTAGGAGGGAGACAGGGGGGGGATTCACCCCTCCACTTT. Translating gives CASSVGGRQGGDSPLHF.

This rearrangement joins TRBV19 to TRBJ1-5; perhaps TRBD1 as D (6 bases). With 5 bases removed from V and 0 bases from J, the gap between germline ends came to 11 bases. This CDR3 contains 15 residues. CDR1 and CDR2 (germline): LNHDA, SQIVND (reference sequence). The CDR3 DNA sequence: TGTGCCAGTAGTTTTGGACAGCTTAGCAATCAGCCCCAGCATTTT. Protein product: CASSFGQLSNQPQHF.

The rearrangement joins TRBV5-5 to TRBJ1-2; TRBD1 aligns across 10 bases. CDR1 and CDR2 (germline): SGHKS, YYEKEE (reference sequence). Losses at the gene ends were 0 bases for V and 8 bases for J; bases not matched to a gene: 7. The CDR3 is made up of 15 amino acids. For the CDR3, the DNA is TGTGCCAGCAGCTTGGAAGGGACAGGGGTAGAGGGCTACACCTTC. Amino acid sequence: CASSLEGTGVEGYTF.

This clone has a single count. V and J are TRBV2 and TRBJ1-6; D is perhaps TRBD1 (6 bases). The germline gives CDR1 SNHLY, CDR2 FYNNEI. The CDR3 has 15 residues. V dropped 2 bases and J dropped 7 bases, with 12 bases sitting between them. CDR3 region: CASSEQGPENSPLHF. The CDR3 DNA is TGTGCCAGCAGTGAACAGGGGCCCGAGAATTCACCCCTCCACTTT. The full variable domain, its missing parts supplied by reference TRBV2 and TRBJ1-6, is EPEVTQTPSHQVTQMGQEVILRCVPISNHLYFYWYRQILGQKVEFLVSFYNNEISEKSEIFDDQFSVERPDGSNFTLKIRSTKLEDSAMYFCASSEQGPENSPLHFGNGTRLTVT.

The V and J genes are TRBV6-2 or TRBV6-3 and TRBJ2-7; 9 nucleotides align to TRBD2. The V gene's germline CDR1 is MNHEY and CDR2 SVGEGT. V was pared by 2 bases and J by 2 bases, with 4 bases of the junction left unmatched. CDR3 size: 15 residues. CDR3 nucleotide sequence: TGTGCCAGCAGTTACGGTAGCGGGGGACCCTACGAGCAGTACTTC. Residues: CASSYGSGGPYEQYF.

This chain links TRBV5-1 with TRBJ2-7; TRBD2 aligns across 8 bases. V shed 3 bases and J 5 bases; nucleotides not matched to a gene: 7. This CDR3 is 14 amino acids long. Looked up from germline, CDR1 is SGHRS and CDR2 is YFSETQ. This CDR3 reads CASSSGLARDEQYF. The CDR3 nucleotides read TGCGCCAGCAGCTCTGGACTAGCCCGGGACGAGCAGTACTTC. Filled out from reference TRBV5-1 and TRBJ2-7, the complete variable domain reads KAGVTQTPRYLIKTRGQQVTLSCSPISGHRSVSWYQQTPGQGLQFLFEYFSETQRNKGNFPGRFSGRQFSNSRSEMNVSTLELGDSALYLCASSSGLARDEQYFGPGTRLTVT.

This clone was seen many times. The chain links TRBV6-2 or TRBV6-3 to TRBJ2-7; TRBD2 aligns across 7 bases. The CDR3 covers 13 residues. V dropped 6 bases and J dropped 3; count of bases not matched to a gene: 5. Germline CDR1 MNHEY, CDR2 SVGEGT. The CDR3 DNA reads TGTGCCAGCAGCTTCGGCGGGGGCTACGAGCAGTACTTC. Protein product: CASSFGGGYEQYF.

The V gene is TRBV29-1, the J gene TRBJ1-1; D is possibly TRBD1 (5 bases). The CDR3 consists of 11 residues. V was pared by 6 bases and J by 4 bases, with 9 bases between. CDR1 SQVTM and CDR2 ANQGSEA come from the germline V gene. This CDR3 is CSVGRGTEAFF. DNA of the CDR3: TGCAGCGTGGGGAGGGGCACTGAAGCTTTCTTT. The variable domain in full, completed from reference TRBV29-1 and TRBJ1-1, reads SAVISQKPSRDICQRGTSLTIQCQVDSQVTMMFWYRQQPGQSLTLIATANQGSEATYESGFVIDKFPISRPNLTFSTLTVSNMSPEDSSIYLCSVGRGTEAFFGQGTRLTVV.

The rearrangement joins TRBV5-8 to TRBJ2-6; 9 bases fit TRBD1. The V segment lost 4 bases and the J segment 4 bases; nucleotides outside the gene matches: 9. The CDR3 has 17 amino acids. Germline lookup yields CDR1 SGHTS and CDR2 YDEGEE. The CDR3 nucleotides are TGTGCCAGCAGCCGGGGGACAGGGTATACAGGGGCCAACGTCCTGACTTTC. Its translation: CASSRGTGYTGANVLTF.

The chain links TRBV7-9 to TRBJ2-2; a possible D gene is TRBD2 (5 bases). Trimming removed 5 bases from V and 2 bases from J, with 9 bases in between. Germline CDR1 SEHNR, CDR2 FQNEAQ (reference sequence). The CDR3 sequence is 14 residues long. The CDR3 here is CASSGRTNTGELFF. Written as DNA, the CDR3 is TGTGCCAGCAGCGGGCGGACTAACACCGGGGAGCTGTTTTTT.

The chain joins TRBV7-9 to TRBJ2-3, with TRBD2 matching 10 bases. This CDR3 spans 16 amino acids. Germline assignment: CDR1 SEHNR and CDR2 FQNEAQ (reference sequence). After removal of 5 bases from V and 0 bases from J, the junction contained 5 bases not matched to a gene. CDR3 loop: CASSRIAGGSTDTQYF. CDR3 sequence (DNA): TGTGCCAGCAGCCGAATAGCGGGGGGAAGCACAGATACGCAGTATTTT.